Sequencing of this TCR beta chain was carried out in a study of cytomegalovirus exposure and HLA in healthy donors. At the level of the study: In a previous analysis, 95 million to 130 million unique TCR beta sequences were found from about 179 million T cells. Genotyping showed 81% of 300 to 450 donors falling in the Caucasian-associated ancestry cluster.

Whole-study findings and limits: Testing in vitro showed three CMV-associated chains specific for CMV antigens.

Primers: 60 Vbeta forward and 13 Jbeta reverse. The protocol was immunoSEQ multiplex PCR, while the TCRdb copy is restricted to in-frame clones and leaves out a portion. The profile shows about 160,000 clones, more than 60% of them singletons. In regard to this clone: Its antigen is unidentified.

Source material: PBMCs. This TCR was recovered from a man aged 35-49 years in good health and CMV-seronegative.

In DNA form, the CDR3 reads TGTGCCTGGAGTGCGACAGGGGGCGACGAGCAGTACTTC. Translated, it gives CAWSATGGDEQYF. This rearrangement joins TRBV30 to TRBJ2-7; 10 bases line up with TRBD1. The CDR3 is 13 amino acids. Germline V gene sequence: CDR1 GTSNPN, CDR2 SVGIG (reference sequence). Germline trimming cut 1 base from V and 5 bases from J; bases unmatched to any gene: 2. The full variable domain, rest sourced from reference TRBV30 and TRBJ2-7, is SQTIHQWPATLVQPVGSPLSLECTVEGTSNPNLYWYRQAAGRGLQLLFYSVGIGQISSEVPQNLSASRPQDRQFILSSKKLLLSDSGFYLCAWSATGGDEQYFGPGTRLTVT.